This record covers a single T cell receptor beta chain. Antigen: not known. Stimulation used 8 to 10 ug/mL lysate from CMV-infected fibroblasts. Sorted nonresponding memory CD4+ T cells were CD40L-negative, CD69-negative, CD45RO-high. A roughly 17-hour stimulation of CD8-depleted PBMCs used anti-CD28/CD49d costimulation, CD40-blocking antibody and enfuvirtide. The immunoSEQ assay was version 4, run in survey mode. The table came from immunoSEQ multiplex PCR; TCRdb's copy has only in-frame clones and leaves some out. Of over 25,000 clones listed, around 82% are singletons. The sample belongs to a study of persistence of HIV-infected CD4 T cells. Study conclusions and caveats: TCRbeta richness was lower in CMV- and Gag-responding cells than in anti-CD3/anti-CD28-responding cells.

The trim removed 0 bases at V and 4 bases at J, leaving 10 bases unmatched. CDR3 length: 18 residues. Germline V gene sequence: CDR1 LGHNA, CDR2 YNFKEQ. The TCR was taken from an adult man with HIV who was CMV-seropositive. This material consisted of CD4+ T cells sorted from PBMCs after roughly 20-hour stimulation, taken from a patient who received antiretroviral therapy. The chain recombines TRBV4-2 with TRBJ2-2; 8 bases match TRBD2. CDR3 DNA: TGTGCCAGCAGCCAAGACGGGCATCTCACTAGCGGCACCGGGGAGCTGTTTTTT. This codes for CASSQDGHLTSGTGELFF.